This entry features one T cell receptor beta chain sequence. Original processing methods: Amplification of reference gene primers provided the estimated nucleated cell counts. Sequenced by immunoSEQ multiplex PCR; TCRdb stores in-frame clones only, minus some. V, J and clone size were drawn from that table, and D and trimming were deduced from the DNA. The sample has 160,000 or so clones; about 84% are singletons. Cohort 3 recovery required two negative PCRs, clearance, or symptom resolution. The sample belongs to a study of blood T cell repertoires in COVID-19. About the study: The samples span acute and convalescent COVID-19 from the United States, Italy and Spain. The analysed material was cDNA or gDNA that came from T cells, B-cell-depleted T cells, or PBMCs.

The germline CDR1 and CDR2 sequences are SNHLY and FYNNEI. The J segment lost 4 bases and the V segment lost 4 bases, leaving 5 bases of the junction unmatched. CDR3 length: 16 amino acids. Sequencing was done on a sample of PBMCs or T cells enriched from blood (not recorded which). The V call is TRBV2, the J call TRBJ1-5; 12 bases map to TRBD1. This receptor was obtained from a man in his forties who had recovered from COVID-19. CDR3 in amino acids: CASSGGTGGGNQPQHF. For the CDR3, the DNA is TGTGCCAGCAGTGGGGGGACAGGGGGCGGGAATCAGCCCCAGCATTTT.